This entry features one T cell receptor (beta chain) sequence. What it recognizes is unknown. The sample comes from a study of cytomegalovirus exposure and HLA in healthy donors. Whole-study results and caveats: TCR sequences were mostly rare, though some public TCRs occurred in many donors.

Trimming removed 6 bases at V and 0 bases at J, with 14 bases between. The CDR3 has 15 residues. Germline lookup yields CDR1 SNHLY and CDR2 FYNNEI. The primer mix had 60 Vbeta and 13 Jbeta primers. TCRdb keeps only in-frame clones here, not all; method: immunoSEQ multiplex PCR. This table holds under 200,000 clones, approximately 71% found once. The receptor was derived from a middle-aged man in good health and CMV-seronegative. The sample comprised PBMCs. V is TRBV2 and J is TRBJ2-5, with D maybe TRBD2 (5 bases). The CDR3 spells CASRGGDPYQETQYF. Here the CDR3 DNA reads TGTGCCAGCAGAGGAGGAGACCCCTACCAAGAGACCCAGTACTTC.